This T cell receptor (beta chain) was documented in a study of blood T cell repertoires in COVID-19. Overall study: Researchers got acute and convalescent COVID-19 samples from the United States, Italy and Spain. Nucleic acid was either cDNA or gDNA, and it came from T cells, B-cell-depleted T cells, or PBMCs.

The CDR3 loop spans 15 amino acids. CDR1 is DFQATT and CDR2 is SNEGSKA in the germline V gene (reference sequence). V gave up 3 bases and J gave up 4 bases; unmatched junction bases: 8. Per the study methods: Reference gene primer amplification yielded estimated nucleated cell counts. Method: immunoSEQ multiplex PCR; TCRdb's copy keeps in-frame clones and lacks some. For V, J and clone size, that table is used; D and trimming come from the DNA. Among about 110,000 clones, 71% were seen once, and the ten largest hold 0.8% to 1%. The TCR comes from a human donor with acute or convalescent COVID-19. The donor label of this sample is uncertain. The sequencing input was peripheral blood. The chain recombines TRBV20-1 with TRBJ2-1; 8 bases fit TRBD2. The CDR3 DNA follows: TGCAGTGCTAGTCTCATAGCGGGGCGATACAATGAGCAGTTCTTC. Encoded protein: CSASLIAGRYNEQFF.